Listed here are 3 T cell receptor beta chains from one sample, sequenced in a study of Ad26.COV2.S vaccination and SARS-CoV-2 variants. Libraries were prepared by immunoSEQ multiplex PCR; TCRdb keeps only in-frame clonotypes and omits some of them. The sample carries around 400,000 clones, around nine tenths recorded once. Treatment indicated: over 15 received Ad26.COV2.S at low or high dose, single or two shots; 5 received placebo; per-sample allocation not given. It was on day 63 after the first vaccine or placebo injection that samples were taken. The source material was peripheral blood, sampled in a trial of Ad26.COV2.S vaccine versus placebo. These receptors were obtained from a person aged 18-65 years who received the Ad26.COV2.S COVID-19 vaccine or a placebo.

As for this clone: One end of the junction varies from germline; a read error may be responsible. The rearrangement uses TRBV7-2 and TRBJ1-5; D call uncertain. There are 15 residues in the CDR3. Germline lookup yields CDR1 SGHTA and CDR2 FQGNSA. The CDR3 nucleotides read TGTGCCGGCAGCCCCTGGGCCGTAAGCAATCAGCCCCAGCATTTT. It yields the protein CAGSPWAVSNQPQHF.

J is TRBJ2-7 and V is TRBV18; tentative D call: TRBD1 (5 bases). V lost 1 base, J lost 3 bases, and 13 bases lay in between. CDR3 size: 15 residues. Germline-derived CDR1 and CDR2 are KGHSH and LQKENI. The CDR3 DNA follows: TGTGCCAGCTCACCACAACGTGACAGTTTCTACGAGCAGTACTTC. Translated: CASSPQRDSFYEQYF.

The chain has TRBV2 and TRBJ1-1; D not resolved. CDR3 length: 13 residues. V lost 1 base and J 1 base, leaving 4 bases between the germline ends. The germline V gene has CDR1 SNHLY and CDR2 FYNNEI. The DNA of the CDR3 is TGTGCCAGCAGTGAAGTATCGAACACTGAAGCTTTCTTT. It codes for CASSEVSNTEAFF.